Listed below are T cell receptor beta chains from one sample, sequenced in a study of cytomegalovirus exposure and HLA in healthy donors. Only in-frame clones appear in the TCRdb table, and some are missing; sequencing was by immunoSEQ multiplex PCR. The sample gives 190,000 or so clones, roughly four fifths of which show up once; 2.5% to 3% is in the top ten. Sequenced sample: PBMCs. These receptors originate from a woman between 18 and 29 years old in good health and CMV-seropositive. CDR3s include the opening cysteine and the closing phenylalanine or tryptophan.

TRBJ1-1	TRBV5-1	CASSWTAEWTEAFF
TRBJ1-1	TRBV6-5	CASSPSENTEAFF
TRBJ1-2	TRBV29-1	CSVEGDSYGYTF
TRBJ2-5	TRBV5-1	CASSLAEEETQYF
TRBJ1-1	TRBV9	CASSVPREGDLGNTEAFF
TRBJ1-2	TRBV20-1	CSARTGVDYTF
TRBJ1-3	TRBV6-1	CASSEQGRGGNTIYF
TRBJ2-7	TRBV7-2	CASTKAGTSFDEQYF
TRBJ1-1	TRBV15	CATSTTDRGGEAFF
TRBJ1-5	TRBV19	CASSYLSNQPQHF
TRBJ1-1	TRBV2	CASRGQQVLNTEAFF
TRBJ2-2	TRBV27	CASSTRLAGELFF
TRBJ2-3	TRBV5-1	CASSLVGGQATDTQYF
TRBJ1-6	TRBV4-3	CASSSETGINSPLHF
TRBJ1-2	TRBV5-8	CASSLRRHYGYTF
TRBJ2-1	TRBV25-1	CASSPGTSGGLNEQFF
TRBJ2-2	TRBV29-1	CSAQGQGNTGELFF
TRBJ2-7	TRBV6-5	CASSASYEQYF
TRBJ1-1	TRBV2	CASRTGGRAEAFF
TRBJ2-7	TRBV28	CASSNYYEQYF
TRBJ1-5	TRBV27	CASSLWTDQPQHF
TRBJ1-4	TRBV2	CASIRDREREEKLFF
TRBJ1-2	TRBV11-2	CASSLGATGTYTF
TRBJ2-1	TRBV5-4	CASSLSSSEQFF
TRBJ2-1	TRBV6-4	CASLQGRVYNEQFF
TRBJ1-5	TRBV6-6	CASSYSMVGDDQPQHF
TRBJ1-4	TRBV6-5	CASSPGGSTNEKLFF
TRBJ1-6	TRBV18	CASSLGQSGSPLHF
TRBJ1-2	TRBV19	CASMAGDRDYGYTF
TRBJ1-2	TRBV11-2	CASSSTGQTGYTF
TRBJ1-1	TRBV5-6	CASSQIATVLTEAFF
TRBJ1-2	TRBV7-2	CASSLAGDYGYTF
TRBJ2-1	TRBV25-1	CASSEGTGVGVEQFF
TRBJ1-2	TRBV18	CASSPPGQGDYGYTF
TRBJ2-3	TRBV7-2	CASSFRGGHTDTQYF
TRBJ1-3	TRBV6-1	CASPIPHPSGNTIYF
TRBJ2-5	TRBV4-2	CASSQDSPLAPRETQYF
TRBJ2-7	TRBV27	CASSDQGVGEQYF
TRBJ2-3	TRBV5-1	CASSLPSGGTDTQYF
TRBJ1-1	TRBV19	CASSPRGGAANTEAFF
TRBJ1-2	TRBV6-1	CASSGSGRQGGYTF
TRBJ1-2	TRBV28	CASDGGTNYGYTF
TRBJ1-5	TRBV21-1	CASSKVWSLGPQHF
TRBJ1-6	TRBV4-1	CASSQDGGDRKSYNSPLHF
TRBJ2-3	TRBV4-1	CASSQDGGLAGAPRDTQYF
TRBJ2-7	TRBV7-2	CASSPRTGYGPYEQYF